The clone carrying this T cell receptor beta chain has just one count. What it binds is unknown. The repertoire was sequenced with immunoSEQ multiplex PCR; TCRdb's copy has only in-frame clones and lacks some. Found here are about 160,000 clones, roughly 86% of them singletons; the top ten hold over 4%. This sample was included in a study of cytomegalovirus exposure and HLA in healthy donors. Study-wide results and caveats: There were under 200 TCR beta chains listed as cytomegalovirus-associated. The tendency of first-cohort TCR clusters to co-occur in the 130 or so validation repertoires was identified by a subsequent analysis. Usually a TCR sequence was rare, but some public TCRs were found in many donors. In vitro testing confirmed a few CMV-associated chains as specific for CMV antigens.

The CDR3 extends over 17 amino acids. Germline CDR1 and CDR2: SEHNR and FQNEAQ (reference sequence). V gave up 5 bases and J gave up 2 bases; unmatched junction bases: 13. The receptor comes from a man aged 18 to 29 in good health and CMV-seropositive. The sequencing input was PBMCs. The chain has TRBV7-9 and TRBJ2-7; 9 bases line up with TRBD2. This chain's CDR3 is CASSPLRGGRDTYEQYF. CDR3 bases: TGTGCCAGCAGCCCGCTAAGGGGCGGGAGGGACACCTACGAGCAGTACTTC.